The source of this T cell receptor (beta chain) is a study of T cells after yellow fever vaccination. As for the study in general: SMART-Seq v4 Ultra Low Input handled preparation of low-cell-number fractions.

This clonotype was detected ten times or more. Germline V gene data show CDR1 as SGHRS and CDR2 as YFSETQ. V was pared by 3 bases and J by 3 bases, with 2 bases of the junction left unmatched. This CDR3 is built from 13 residues. TCRdb reanalysed the 5' RACE reads using MiXCR and keeps one entry per CDR3 protein. The table has roughly 340,000 distinct CDR3 sequences, approximately 3.9% seen once. The chain carries TRBV5-1 and TRBJ2-5; 7 bases map to TRBD1. This TCR was sampled from a man aged 18 to 35 who received the YFV17D yellow fever vaccine. Sample: PBMCs, taken 5 days after the yellow fever booster vaccination. CDR3: CASSYGQEETQYF. In nucleotides, the CDR3 is TGCGCCAGCAGCTATGGACAGGAAGAGACCCAGTACTTC.